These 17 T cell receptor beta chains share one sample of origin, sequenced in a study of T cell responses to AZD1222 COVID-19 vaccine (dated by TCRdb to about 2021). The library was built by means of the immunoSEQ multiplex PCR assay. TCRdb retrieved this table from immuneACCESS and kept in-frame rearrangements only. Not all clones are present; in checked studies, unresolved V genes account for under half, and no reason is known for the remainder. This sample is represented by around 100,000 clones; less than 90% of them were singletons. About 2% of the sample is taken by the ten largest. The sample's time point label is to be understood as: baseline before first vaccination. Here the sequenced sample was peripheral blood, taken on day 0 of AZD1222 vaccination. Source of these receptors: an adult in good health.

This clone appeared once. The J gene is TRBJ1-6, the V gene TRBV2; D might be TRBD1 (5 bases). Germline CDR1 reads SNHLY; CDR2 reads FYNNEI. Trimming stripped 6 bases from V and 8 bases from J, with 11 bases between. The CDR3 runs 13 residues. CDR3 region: CASRGDGDSPLHF. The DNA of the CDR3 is TGTGCCAGCAGGGGGGACGGAGATTCACCCCTCCACTTT.

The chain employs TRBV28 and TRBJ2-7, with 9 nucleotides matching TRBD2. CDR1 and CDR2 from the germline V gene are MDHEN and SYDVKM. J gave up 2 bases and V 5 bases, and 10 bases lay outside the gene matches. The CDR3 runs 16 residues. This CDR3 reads CASSPPELAGPYEQYF. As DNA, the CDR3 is TGTGCCAGCAGTCCCCCAGAGCTAGCGGGGCCCTACGAGCAGTACTTC. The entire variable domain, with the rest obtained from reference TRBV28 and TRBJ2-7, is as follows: DVKVTQSSRYLVKRTGEKVFLECVQDMDHENMFWYRQDPGLGLRLIYFSYDVKMKEKGDIPEGYSVSREKKERFSLILESASTNQTSMYLCASSPPELAGPYEQYFGPGTRLTVT.

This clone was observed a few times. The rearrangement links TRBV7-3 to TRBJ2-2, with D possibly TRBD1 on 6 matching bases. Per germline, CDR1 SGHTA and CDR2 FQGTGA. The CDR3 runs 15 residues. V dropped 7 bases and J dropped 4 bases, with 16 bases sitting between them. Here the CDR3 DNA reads TGTGCCAGCAAAGTCCGGGACACAAGCACCGGGGAGCTGTTTTTT. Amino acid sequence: CASKVRDTSTGELFF.

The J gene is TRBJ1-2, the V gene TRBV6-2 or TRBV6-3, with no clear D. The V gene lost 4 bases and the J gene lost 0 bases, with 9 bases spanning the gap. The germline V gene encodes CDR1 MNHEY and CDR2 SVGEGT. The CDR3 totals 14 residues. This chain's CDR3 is CASSFLTTNYGYTF. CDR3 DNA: TGTGCCAGCAGTTTCCTGACTACTAACTATGGCTACACCTTC.

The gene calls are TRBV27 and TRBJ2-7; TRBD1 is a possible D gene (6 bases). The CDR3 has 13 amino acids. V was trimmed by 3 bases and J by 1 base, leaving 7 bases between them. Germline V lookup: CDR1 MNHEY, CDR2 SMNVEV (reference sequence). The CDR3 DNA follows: TGTGCCAGCAGTTTGGACAGATCCTACGAGCAGTACTTC. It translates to CASSLDRSYEQYF.

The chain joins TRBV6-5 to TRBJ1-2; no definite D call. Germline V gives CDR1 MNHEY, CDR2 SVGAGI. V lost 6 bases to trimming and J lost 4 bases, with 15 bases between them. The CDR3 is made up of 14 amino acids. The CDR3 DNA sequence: TGTGCCAGCAGACTTAGCCACTACAGCTATGGCTACACCTTC. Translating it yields CASRLSHYSYGYTF.

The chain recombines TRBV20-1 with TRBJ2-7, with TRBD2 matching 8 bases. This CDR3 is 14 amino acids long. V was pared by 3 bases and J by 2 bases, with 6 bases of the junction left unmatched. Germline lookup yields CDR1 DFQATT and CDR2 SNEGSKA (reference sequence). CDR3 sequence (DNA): TGCAGTGCTAGTATCGGACTAGCCACCTACGAGCAGTACTTC. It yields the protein CSASIGLATYEQYF.

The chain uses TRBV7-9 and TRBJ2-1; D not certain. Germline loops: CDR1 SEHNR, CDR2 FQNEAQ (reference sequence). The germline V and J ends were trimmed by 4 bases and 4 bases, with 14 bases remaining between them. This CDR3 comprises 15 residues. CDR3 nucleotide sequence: TGTGCCAGCAGCTGGACCCCCCCAGGATACAATGAGCAGTTCTTC. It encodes CASSWTPPGYNEQFF.

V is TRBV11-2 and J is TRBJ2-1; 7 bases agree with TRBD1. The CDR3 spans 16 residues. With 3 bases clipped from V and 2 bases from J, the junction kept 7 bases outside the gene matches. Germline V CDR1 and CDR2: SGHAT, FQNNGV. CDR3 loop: CASSLWGQKTYNEQFF. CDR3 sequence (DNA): TGTGCCAGCAGCTTGTGGGGACAGAAAACCTACAATGAGCAGTTCTTC. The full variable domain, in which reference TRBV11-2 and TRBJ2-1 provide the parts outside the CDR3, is EAGVAQSPRYKIIEKRQSVAFWCNPISGHATLYWYQQILGQGPKLLIQFQNNGVVDDSQLPKDRFSAERLKGVDSTLKIQPAKLEDSAVYLCASSLWGQKTYNEQFFGPGTRLTVL.

CDR3 sequence reads: CASSLEGPRGTEAFF. In DNA form, the CDR3 reads TGTGCCAGCAGTTTGGAGGGGCCCCGGGGGACTGAAGCTTTCTTT. The genes are TRBV28 and TRBJ1-1; maybe TRBD1 (5 bases). CDR3 size: 15 residues. Deletions cut 3 bases from V and 5 bases from J, with 16 bases between. Germline assignment: CDR1 MDHEN and CDR2 SYDVKM.

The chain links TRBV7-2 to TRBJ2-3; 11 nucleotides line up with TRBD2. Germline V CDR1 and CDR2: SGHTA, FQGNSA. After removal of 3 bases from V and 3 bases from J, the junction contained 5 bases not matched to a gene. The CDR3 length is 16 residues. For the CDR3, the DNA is TGTGCCAGCAGCTTCGACCTAGCGGGAGGAACAGATACGCAGTATTTT. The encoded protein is CASSFDLAGGTDTQYF.

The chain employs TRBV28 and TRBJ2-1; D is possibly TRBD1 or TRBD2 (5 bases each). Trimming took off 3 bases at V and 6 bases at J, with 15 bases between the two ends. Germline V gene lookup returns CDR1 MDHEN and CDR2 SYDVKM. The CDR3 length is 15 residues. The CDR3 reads CASSLWTPGLNEQFF. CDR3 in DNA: TGTGCCAGCAGTTTGTGGACCCCGGGGCTCAATGAGCAGTTCTTC. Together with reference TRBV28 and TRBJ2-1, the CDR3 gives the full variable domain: DVKVTQSSRYLVKRTGEKVFLECVQDMDHENMFWYRQDPGLGLRLIYFSYDVKMKEKGDIPEGYSVSREKKERFSLILESASTNQTSMYLCASSLWTPGLNEQFFGPGTRLTVL.

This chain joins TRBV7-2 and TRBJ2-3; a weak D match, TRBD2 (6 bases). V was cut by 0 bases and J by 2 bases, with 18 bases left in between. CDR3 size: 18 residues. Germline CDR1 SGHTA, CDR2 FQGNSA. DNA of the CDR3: TGTGCCAGCAGCTTAGCTTCCGGGACCCTAGCGTCCACAGATACGCAGTATTTT. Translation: CASSLASGTLASTDTQYF.

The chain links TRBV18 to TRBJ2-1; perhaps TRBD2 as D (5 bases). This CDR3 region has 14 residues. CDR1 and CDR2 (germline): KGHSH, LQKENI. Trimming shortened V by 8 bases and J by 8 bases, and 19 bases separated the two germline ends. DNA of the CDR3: TGTGCCAGCCCAAGTGAGGACGGAGGCCATGAGCAGTTCTTC. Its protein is CASPSEDGGHEQFF.

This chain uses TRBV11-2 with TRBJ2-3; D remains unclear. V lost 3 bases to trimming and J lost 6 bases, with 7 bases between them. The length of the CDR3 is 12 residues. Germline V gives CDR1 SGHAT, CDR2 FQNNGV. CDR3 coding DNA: TGTGCCAGCAGCTTTCTCCGTGATACGCAGTATTTT. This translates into CASSFLRDTQYF.

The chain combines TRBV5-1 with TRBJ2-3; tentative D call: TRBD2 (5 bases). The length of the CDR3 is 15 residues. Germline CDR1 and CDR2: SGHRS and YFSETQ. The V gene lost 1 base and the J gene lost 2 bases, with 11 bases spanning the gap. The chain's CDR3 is CASSLTTGYTDTQYF. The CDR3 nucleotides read TGCGCCAGCAGCTTGACCACGGGGTACACAGATACGCAGTATTTT.

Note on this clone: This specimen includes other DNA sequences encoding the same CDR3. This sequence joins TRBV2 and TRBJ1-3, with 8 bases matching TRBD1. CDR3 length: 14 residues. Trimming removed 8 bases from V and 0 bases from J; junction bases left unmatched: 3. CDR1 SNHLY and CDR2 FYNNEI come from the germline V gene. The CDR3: CASGQGFSGNTIYF. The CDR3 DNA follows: TGTGCCAGCGGACAGGGTTTCTCTGGAAACACCATATATTTT.